Following are 21 T cell receptor beta chains from one sample sequenced in a study of blood T cell repertoires in COVID-19. Here immunoSEQ multiplex PCR was the method, and the copy in TCRdb shows in-frame clones only, minus some. The sample contains 200,000 to 250,000 clones, just under 85% of which appear only once. The specimen was peripheral blood. All receptors come from a woman aged 45-65 years with active or convalescent COVID-19.

The chain employs TRBV2 and TRBJ2-2; TRBD1 matches at 8 bases. The CDR3 totals 15 residues. Trimming removed 7 bases from V and 0 bases from J; junction bases left unmatched: 4. CDR1 and CDR2 from the germline V gene are SNHLY and FYNNEI. For the CDR3, the DNA is TGTGCCAGCACTAAACAGGGGGCGAACACCGGGGAGCTGTTTTTT. It codes for CASTKQGANTGELFF.

This chain connects TRBV28 to TRBJ2-5; 7 nucleotides line up with TRBD2. This CDR3 contains 15 residues. J lost 2 bases, V lost 3 bases, and 6 bases had no gene match. Germline V gene sequence: CDR1 MDHEN, CDR2 SYDVKM. CDR3: CASSFQLAAQETQYF. CDR3 coding DNA: TGTGCCAGCAGTTTTCAGCTAGCGGCACAAGAGACCCAGTACTTC.

The chain combines TRBV20-1 with TRBJ2-1; TRBD1 matches 7 bases. V was pared by 3 bases and J by 2 bases, with 10 bases of the junction left unmatched. This CDR3 has 16 residues. CDR1 and CDR2 (germline): DFQATT, SNEGSKA (reference sequence). In nucleotides, the CDR3 is TGCAGTGCTAGTTCCCGGGACAGCCGTGCCTACAATGAGCAGTTCTTC. This codes for CSASSRDSRAYNEQFF.

The chain couples TRBV5-8 to TRBJ1-2; D is unclear. Germline V gives CDR1 SGHTS, CDR2 YDEGEE. The CDR3 consists of 14 residues. Trimming left V 4 bases short and J 0 bases short, with 10 bases between. CDR3 sequence reads: CASSPMGANYGYTF. Written as DNA, the CDR3 is TGTGCCAGCAGCCCCATGGGAGCTAACTATGGCTACACCTTC.

The V gene is TRBV5-1, the J gene TRBJ1-6, with 8 bases matching TRBD1. V shed 5 bases, J shed 7 bases, and the junction held 5 bases outside the gene matches. The CDR3 has 14 amino acids. Germline-derived CDR1 and CDR2 are SGHRS and YFSETQ. CDR3 DNA: TGCGCCAGCAGGACGACAGGGGACAATTCACCCCTCCACTTT. Translation gives CASRTTGDNSPLHF. Full variable domain (outside the CDR3, taken from reference TRBV5-1 and TRBJ1-6): KAGVTQTPRYLIKTRGQQVTLSCSPISGHRSVSWYQQTPGQGLQFLFEYFSETQRNKGNFPGRFSGRQFSNSRSEMNVSTLELGDSALYLCASRTTGDNSPLHFGNGTRLTVT.

The V and J genes are TRBV4-2 and TRBJ2-5; 11 nucleotides match TRBD2. Germline lookup yields CDR1 LGHNA and CDR2 YNFKEQ. This CDR3 has 17 residues. V gave up 4 bases and J gave up 7 bases; unmatched junction bases: 14. CDR3 in amino acids: CASSPAGGLAGGGTQYF. The CDR3 nucleotides read TGTGCCAGCAGCCCAGCGGGGGGGCTAGCGGGAGGAGGGACCCAGTACTTC.

This chain's CDR3 is CASSKESNEQYV. The CDR3 bases are TGTGCCAGCAGCAAAGAGAGCAATGAGCAGTACGTC. The chain recombines TRBV21-1 with TRBJ2-7; the table's TRBD2 call for D was not verified on the DNA. TRBV21-1 corresponds to a pseudogene. The length of the CDR3 is 12 residues.

The chain is built from TRBV7-9 and TRBJ1-2, with TRBD1 as a possible D gene (5 bases). The CDR3 loop spans 17 amino acids. The germline V gene has CDR1 SEHNR and CDR2 FQNEAQ (reference sequence). The V end was cut by 5 bases, the J end by 0 bases, with 19 bases between. The CDR3 loop is CASSPTPDSFSNYGYTF. The CDR3 DNA follows: TGTGCCAGCAGCCCAACCCCAGACAGTTTTTCTAACTATGGCTACACCTTC.

The chain joins TRBV7-3 to TRBJ2-1; 9 nucleotides align to TRBD2. Germline V gene data show CDR1 as SGHTA and CDR2 as FQGTGA. The J segment lost 8 bases and the V segment lost 3 bases, leaving 8 bases of the junction unmatched. This CDR3 has 15 residues. The CDR3 protein is CASSFPVEREDEQFF. As DNA, the CDR3 is TGTGCCAGCAGCTTCCCGGTGGAGCGGGAGGATGAGCAGTTCTTC.

The sample holds a few counts of this clone. The rearrangement uses TRBV9 and TRBJ2-3; D uncertain. This CDR3 spans 15 amino acids. CDR1 SGDLS and CDR2 YYNGEE come from the germline V gene. Trimming removed 0 bases from V and 2 bases from J, with 10 bases in between. The CDR3 sequence: CASSVEEKSTDTQYF. Written as DNA, the CDR3 is TGTGCCAGCAGCGTAGAAGAGAAATCCACAGATACGCAGTATTTT.

The chain links TRBV10-3 to TRBJ2-2; 7 nucleotides agree with TRBD2. With V trimmed by 11 bases and J by 3 bases, 9 bases remained unmatched. From germline, CDR1 is ENHRY and CDR2 SYGVKD. The CDR3 is 14 residues long. The CDR3, as DNA: TGTGCCGTTCGAAACAGCGGGGACACCGGGGAGCTGTTTTTT. Its protein product is CAVRNSGDTGELFF.

V gene TRBV6-5 combines with J gene TRBJ2-1; the D gene is possibly TRBD1 (6 bases). Trimming pared 0 bases from V and 7 bases from J, leaving 16 bases between. Looked up from germline, CDR1 is MNHEY and CDR2 is SVGAGI. This CDR3 has 16 residues. CDR3 DNA sequence: TGTGCCAGCAGTTACTCACAGGGCTATTGGCTGAATGAGCAGTTCTTC. Translated: CASSYSQGYWLNEQFF.

This rearrangement joins TRBV19 to TRBJ2-1, with a possible D match to TRBD2 (5 bases). CDR3 length: 12 amino acids. Trimming pared 6 bases from V and 7 bases from J, leaving 10 bases between. The germline V gene encodes CDR1 LNHDA and CDR2 SQIVND (reference sequence). The CDR3, as DNA: TGTGCCAGTAGGAGCACTAGAAATGAGCAGTTCTTC. This sequence encodes CASRSTRNEQFF. The full variable domain, completed using reference TRBV19 and TRBJ2-1, is DGGITQSPKYLFRKEGQNVTLSCEQNLNHDAMYWYRQDPGQGLRLIYYSQIVNDFQKGDIAEGYSVSREKKESFPLTVTSAQKNPTAFYLCASRSTRNEQFFGPGTRLTVL.

The chain couples TRBV3-1 (or the pseudogene TRBV3-2) to TRBJ1-1, with D maybe TRBD1 (5 bases). The CDR3 runs 14 residues. V dropped 1 base and J dropped 4 bases, with 10 bases sitting between them. Germline V gives CDR1 LGHDT, CDR2 YNNKEL (reference sequence). This chain's CDR3 is CASSQVRDATEAFF. Here the CDR3 DNA reads TGTGCCAGCAGCCAAGTCAGGGATGCCACTGAAGCTTTCTTT.

The chain uses TRBV5-1 and TRBJ2-5; 7 nucleotides agree with TRBD1. Germline CDR1 and CDR2: SGHRS and YFSETQ. V dropped 6 bases and J dropped 4; count of bases not matched to a gene: 9. CDR3 size: 14 residues. CDR3 DNA: TGCGCCAGCAACGATGGGACAGAGCGAGAGACCCAGTACTTC. Amino acids: CASNDGTERETQYF.

This rearrangement joins TRBV5-4 to TRBJ1-5; 8 positions agree with TRBD1. With V trimmed by 4 bases and J by 5 bases, 5 bases remained unmatched. The CDR3 consists of 14 residues. CDR1 SGHNT and CDR2 YYREEE come from the germline V gene (reference sequence). The CDR3 region is CASSPGQGDQPQHF. DNA of the CDR3: TGTGCCAGCAGCCCCGGACAGGGCGATCAGCCCCAGCATTTT.

The chain links TRBV4-1 to TRBJ2-3; D is perhaps TRBD1 (5 bases). The length of the CDR3 is 14 residues. The germline V gene encodes CDR1 MGHRA and CDR2 YSYEKL. V lost 0 bases to trimming and J lost 5 bases, with 9 bases between them. CDR3 amino acids: CASSQEQGRDTQYF. CDR3 nucleotide sequence: TGCGCCAGCAGCCAAGAGCAGGGCAGAGATACGCAGTATTTT.

The V call is TRBV12-5, the J call TRBJ2-7; 13 positions match TRBD2. The CDR3 is 15 amino acids. Trimming removed 1 base from V and 4 bases from J; junction bases left unmatched: 1. CDR1 and CDR2 (germline): LGHNT, FRNRAP. The CDR3 DNA follows: TGTGCTAGTGGTTTGGGGACTAGCGGGAGTTACGAGCAGTACTTC. Amino acid sequence: CASGLGTSGSYEQYF. The whole variable domain, filled in from reference TRBV12-5 and TRBJ2-7, reads DARVTQTPRHKVTEMGQEVTMRCQPILGHNTVFWYRQTMMQGLELLAYFRNRAPLDDSGMPKDRFSAEMPDATLATLKIQPSEPRDSAVYFCASGLGTSGSYEQYFGPGTRLTVT.

V gene TRBV7-3 combines with J gene TRBJ2-3; TRBD2 matches 8 bases. Germline CDR1 is SGHTA and CDR2 is FQGTGA. The CDR3 spans 16 residues. J lost 6 bases, V lost 0 bases, and 8 bases had no gene match. The CDR3 nucleotides read TGTGCCAGCAGCTTAACTCGGGCGGGAGGATCGGATACGCAGTATTTT. Protein: CASSLTRAGGSDTQYF.

This clone was observed a few times. The chain links TRBV2 to TRBJ2-7; 9 positions match TRBD1. The germline V gene has CDR1 SNHLY and CDR2 FYNNEI. Trimming took 2 bases from V and 4 from J; bases not matched to a gene: 3. The CDR3 loop spans 14 amino acids. CDR3 in amino acids: CASSETGQGYEQYF. Written as DNA, the CDR3 is TGTGCCAGCAGTGAAACAGGACAGGGGTACGAGCAGTACTTC.

The chain is built from TRBV30 and TRBJ1-1; 8 bases agree with TRBD1. Germline V gives CDR1 GTSNPN, CDR2 SVGIG (reference sequence). The CDR3 loop spans 13 amino acids. V was clipped by 1 base and J by 4 bases; unmatched bases: 2. CDR3 DNA: TGTGCCTGGAGTGAAACAGGGGGCACTGAAGCTTTCTTT. This gives the protein CAWSETGGTEAFF.